This T cell receptor (beta chain) was captured in a study of T-cell reconstitution after alpha-beta-depleted transplantation in children. Study-level findings and limits: Reportedly, alpha-beta T cells present about two months post-transplant originated from several hundred expanded clones of graft origin. There were some patients whose high TCRbeta diversity at day 60 came from surviving recipient T cells and thymic progenitors.

Unique molecular identifiers were used in preparing the TCRbeta library. TCRdb fed the PCR reads into MiXCR, producing one record per CDR3 protein. The table includes a few hundred thousand distinct CDR3 sequences, roughly 21% detected once. The CDR3 consists of 14 residues. J gave up 6 bases and V 6 bases, and 8 bases lay outside the gene matches. This clonotype was recorded a few times. Its antigen is not identified. The receptor's source is a male patient younger than 18 who had a stem cell transplant for acute lymphoblastic leukemia, so the T cells may come from the graft donor. The sequences come from PBMCs, mostly from graft donor cells, collected 180 days after TCRalphabeta/CD19-depleted stem cell transplant. The V gene is TRBV12-3 or TRBV12-4, the J gene TRBJ2-1, with 7 bases fitting TRBD2. CDR3 in DNA: TGTGCCAGCAGCCAACCCACTAGCGCCAATGAGCAGTTCTTC. Its translation is CASSQPTSANEQFF.